These T cell receptor beta chains were read from a single sample in a study of blood T cells in healthy people across ages. Using its own MiXCR run on the 5' RACE reads, TCRdb lists one record per CDR3 protein. This sample has about 640,000 distinct CDR3 sequences; around 54% occur once, and the top ten carry around 37%. Sequencing was performed on blood. These receptors were taken from a man in his sixties in good health. Each CDR3 is given with its conserved first and last residue. Fields, in order: CDR3 protein, CDR3 DNA, V gene, clone size, D gene, J gene. A D gene is named only where the DNA matches it firmly. Size is omitted from some rows. Given values are once, few, many or a class for expanded clones.

CDR3 protein: CSAPRDRGGNEQYF
CDR3 DNA: TGCAGTGCTCCCCGGGACAGGGGAGGGAACGAGCAGTACTTC
V gene: TRBV20-1
clone size: -
D gene: TRBD1
J gene: TRBJ2-7

CDR3 protein: CASRVSYNSPLHF
CDR3 DNA: TGTGCCAGCCGGGTCTCCTATAATTCACCCCTCCACTTT
V gene: TRBV6-5
clone size: -
D gene: -
J gene: TRBJ1-6

CDR3 protein: CAISLTPGRTGGYTF
CDR3 DNA: TGTGCCATCAGCCTTACCCCGGGACGCACCGGTGGCTACACCTTC
V gene: TRBV10-3
clone size: -
D gene: -
J gene: TRBJ1-2

CDR3 protein: CASSLGGTGANVLTF
CDR3 DNA: TGCGCCAGCAGCTTGGGCGGGACAGGGGCCAACGTCCTGACTTTC
V gene: TRBV5-1
clone size: many
D gene: -
J gene: TRBJ2-6

CDR3 protein: CASSRGRSNTGELFF
CDR3 DNA: TGTGCCAGCAGCCGAGGAAGGTCGAACACCGGGGAGCTGTTTTTT
V gene: TRBV3-1
clone size: -
D gene: -
J gene: TRBJ2-2

CDR3 protein: CASSQAVRTEAFF
CDR3 DNA: TGTGCCAGCAGCCAAGCTGTGCGGACTGAAGCTTTCTTT
V gene: TRBV3-1
clone size: -
D gene: -
J gene: TRBJ1-1

CDR3 protein: CASSVQVYNEQYF
CDR3 DNA: TGTGCCAGCAGTGTGCAGGTTTACAATGAGCAGTACTTC
V gene: TRBV12-3/TRBV12-4
clone size: -
D gene: -
J gene: TRBJ2-7

CDR3 protein: CAISEASGGAYEQYF
CDR3 DNA: TGTGCCATCAGTGAGGCGTCGGGGGGCGCCTACGAGCAGTACTTC
V gene: TRBV10-3
clone size: -
D gene: -
J gene: TRBJ2-7

CDR3 protein: CASKPGRPNTGELFF
CDR3 DNA: TGTGCCAGCAAACCGGGACGGCCGAACACCGGGGAGCTGTTTTTT
V gene: TRBV7-6
clone size: few
D gene: -
J gene: TRBJ2-2

CDR3 protein: CASSLGLGGRDEQFF
CDR3 DNA: TGCGCCAGCAGCTTGGGCCTTGGGGGGCGAGATGAGCAGTTCTTC
V gene: TRBV5-1
clone size: -
D gene: -
J gene: TRBJ2-1

CDR3 protein: CSVSPSGGSLAKNIQYF
CDR3 DNA: TGCAGCGTTAGCCCTAGCGGGGGGTCGCTAGCCAAAAACATTCAGTACTTC
V gene: TRBV29-1
clone size: -
D gene: TRBD2
J gene: TRBJ2-4

CDR3 protein: CSAGADAPNEQFF
CDR3 DNA: TGCAGTGCGGGAGCGGACGCCCCCAATGAGCAGTTCTTC
V gene: TRBV20-1
clone size: -
D gene: -
J gene: TRBJ2-1

CDR3 protein: CASSKGQGAGEQYF
CDR3 DNA: TGTGCCAGCAGTAAGGGACAGGGGGCAGGCGAGCAGTACTTC
V gene: TRBV2
clone size: -
D gene: TRBD1
J gene: TRBJ2-7

CDR3 protein: CASNPGQGEETQYF
CDR3 DNA: TGTGCCAGCAACCCGGGACAGGGGGAAGAGACCCAGTACTTC
V gene: TRBV6-2/TRBV6-3
clone size: -
D gene: TRBD1
J gene: TRBJ2-5

CDR3 protein: CAISRKPGTSGNNEQFF
CDR3 DNA: TGTGCCATCAGTCGTAAACCCGGGACTAGCGGGAACAATGAGCAGTTCTTC
V gene: TRBV10-3
clone size: -
D gene: TRBD2
J gene: TRBJ2-1

CDR3 protein: CAISDGTRYTDTQYF
CDR3 DNA: TGTGCCATCAGTGATGGGACTCGCTACACAGATACGCAGTATTTT
V gene: TRBV10-3
clone size: -
D gene: -
J gene: TRBJ2-3

CDR3 protein: CASSLGTGGNAEAFF
CDR3 DNA: TGCGCCAGCAGCTTAGGGACAGGGGGCAATGCTGAAGCTTTCTTT
V gene: TRBV5-1
clone size: few
D gene: TRBD1
J gene: TRBJ1-1

CDR3 protein: CASSPRDRGGDEQFF
CDR3 DNA: TGTGCCAGCTCACCAAGGGACAGGGGCGGGGATGAGCAGTTCTTC
V gene: TRBV18
clone size: -
D gene: TRBD1
J gene: TRBJ2-1

CDR3 protein: CSADPSVAKNIQYF
CDR3 DNA: TGCAGTGCAGACCCTAGCGTGGCCAAAAACATTCAGTACTTC
V gene: TRBV20-1
clone size: -
D gene: -
J gene: TRBJ2-4

CDR3 protein: CASSRQGSAGYTF
CDR3 DNA: TGCGCCAGCAGCAGACAGGGGTCGGCTGGCTACACCTTC
V gene: TRBV5-1
clone size: -
D gene: TRBD1
J gene: TRBJ1-2

CDR3 protein: CSASQTSSDEQFF
CDR3 DNA: TGCAGTGCTAGCCAGACTAGCTCCGATGAGCAGTTCTTC
V gene: TRBV20-1
clone size: -
D gene: TRBD2
J gene: TRBJ2-1

CDR3 protein: CASNPLGSETQYF
CDR3 DNA: TGTGCCAGCAATCCTTTAGGGTCAGAGACCCAGTACTTC
V gene: TRBV6-5
clone size: -
D gene: -
J gene: TRBJ2-5

CDR3 protein: CSVVGQSREKLFF
CDR3 DNA: TGCAGCGTTGTGGGACAGTCCCGGGAAAAACTGTTTTTT
V gene: TRBV29-1
clone size: -
D gene: TRBD1
J gene: TRBJ1-4

CDR3 protein: CSASQRETQYF
CDR3 DNA: TGCAGTGCGAGTCAGAGAGAGACCCAGTACTTC
V gene: TRBV20-1
clone size: -
D gene: -
J gene: TRBJ2-5

CDR3 protein: CASSHPGLAQETQYF
CDR3 DNA: TGTGCCAGCAGCCATCCGGGACTAGCCCAAGAGACCCAGTACTTC
V gene: TRBV11-2
clone size: few
D gene: TRBD2
J gene: TRBJ2-5

CDR3 protein: CSVEYGPRGNTIYF
CDR3 DNA: TGCAGCGTTGAATACGGGCCTCGTGGAAACACCATATATTTT
V gene: TRBV29-1
clone size: -
D gene: -
J gene: TRBJ1-3

CDR3 protein: CAISESGGNYGYTF
CDR3 DNA: TGTGCCATCAGCGAGTCGGGGGGAAACTATGGCTACACCTTC
V gene: TRBV10-3
clone size: -
D gene: -
J gene: TRBJ1-2

CDR3 protein: CASSLGQGSDEQYF
CDR3 DNA: TGTGCCAGCAGCTTAGGGCAGGGTAGTGACGAGCAGTACTTC
V gene: TRBV7-2
clone size: -
D gene: -
J gene: TRBJ2-7

CDR3 protein: CASSPPQGASDTQYF
CDR3 DNA: TGTGCCAGCAGCCCCCCCCAGGGGGCCTCAGATACGCAGTATTTT
V gene: TRBV13
clone size: -
D gene: TRBD1
J gene: TRBJ2-3

CDR3 protein: CASSLSPGYEQYF
CDR3 DNA: TGTGCCAGCAGCTTAAGCCCGGGGTACGAGCAGTACTTC
V gene: TRBV7-2
clone size: many
D gene: -
J gene: TRBJ2-7

CDR3 protein: CASSAGTGEEQFF
CDR3 DNA: TGTGCCAGCAGCGCCGGGACAGGGGAGGAGCAGTTCTTC
V gene: TRBV9
clone size: -
D gene: TRBD1
J gene: TRBJ2-1

CDR3 protein: CASSSWADEEQFF
CDR3 DNA: TGTGCCAGCAGTTCGTGGGCCGACGAGGAGCAGTTCTTC
V gene: TRBV12-3/TRBV12-4
clone size: -
D gene: -
J gene: TRBJ2-1

CDR3 protein: CASSLFGTGGSYEQYF
CDR3 DNA: TGTGCCAGCAGTTTATTCGGGACAGGGGGGTCCTACGAGCAGTACTTC
V gene: TRBV28
clone size: -
D gene: TRBD1
J gene: TRBJ2-7

CDR3 protein: CASSFWTSGGQETQYF
CDR3 DNA: TGCGCCAGCAGCTTCTGGACTAGCGGGGGGCAAGAGACCCAGTACTTC
V gene: TRBV5-1
clone size: -
D gene: TRBD2
J gene: TRBJ2-5

CDR3 protein: CATSGGRNEQFF
CDR3 DNA: TGTGCCACCAGCGGTGGACGGAATGAGCAGTTCTTC
V gene: TRBV15
clone size: -
D gene: -
J gene: TRBJ2-1

CDR3 protein: CSAPTGGGYTF
CDR3 DNA: TGCAGTGCCCCGACAGGGGGCGGCTACACCTTC
V gene: TRBV20-1
clone size: -
D gene: TRBD1
J gene: TRBJ1-2

CDR3 protein: CASTQGLRGHQETQYF
CDR3 DNA: TGCGCCAGCACCCAGGGGCTTCGGGGGCACCAAGAGACCCAGTACTTC
V gene: TRBV4-1
clone size: -
D gene: -
J gene: TRBJ2-5

CDR3 protein: CASSLLGQGDSEQFF
CDR3 DNA: TGCGCCAGCAGCTTGTTGGGACAGGGTGATAGTGAGCAGTTCTTC
V gene: TRBV5-1
clone size: few
D gene: TRBD1
J gene: TRBJ2-1

CDR3 protein: CSAEGTGEETQYF
CDR3 DNA: TGCAGTGCTGAAGGGACAGGGGAAGAGACCCAGTACTTC
V gene: TRBV20-1
clone size: many
D gene: TRBD1
J gene: TRBJ2-5

CDR3 protein: CASSPFSGGAGNEQFF
CDR3 DNA: TGTGCCAGCAGCCCCTTTAGCGGGGGGGCTGGGAATGAGCAGTTCTTC
V gene: TRBV7-9
clone size: few
D gene: TRBD2
J gene: TRBJ2-1

CDR3 protein: CSAGGQGDYEQYF
CDR3 DNA: TGCAGTGCTGGGGGACAGGGGGACTACGAGCAGTACTTC
V gene: TRBV20-1
clone size: -
D gene: TRBD1
J gene: TRBJ2-7

CDR3 protein: CSVPGPPSQETQYF
CDR3 DNA: TGCAGCGTTCCGGGACCTCCCTCGCAAGAGACCCAGTACTTC
V gene: TRBV29-1
clone size: few
D gene: -
J gene: TRBJ2-5

CDR3 protein: CASSLGASSRETQYF
CDR3 DNA: TGTGCCAGCAGCTTAGGCGCGTCTAGCCGAGAGACCCAGTACTTC
V gene: TRBV7-2
clone size: few
D gene: -
J gene: TRBJ2-5

CDR3 protein: CASSQSPGNTEAFF
CDR3 DNA: TGCGCCAGCAGCCAAAGTCCAGGGAACACTGAAGCTTTCTTT
V gene: TRBV4-1
clone size: -
D gene: -
J gene: TRBJ1-1

CDR3 protein: CASSVGTGGGETQYF
CDR3 DNA: TGTGCCAGCAGCGTAGGGACAGGGGGCGGCGAGACCCAGTACTTC
V gene: TRBV9
clone size: -
D gene: TRBD1
J gene: TRBJ2-5

CDR3 protein: CASSDGGPSYNEQFF
CDR3 DNA: TGTGCCAGTAGCGACGGGGGCCCCTCCTACAATGAGCAGTTCTTC
V gene: TRBV19
clone size: -
D gene: -
J gene: TRBJ2-1

CDR3 protein: CASSRTSNEQYF
CDR3 DNA: TGTGCCAGCAGCCGAACGAGTAACGAGCAGTACTTC
V gene: TRBV7-9
clone size: -
D gene: -
J gene: TRBJ2-7

CDR3 protein: CASSLQRGSQETQYF
CDR3 DNA: TGTGCCAGCAGTCTTCAGCGGGGGAGCCAAGAGACCCAGTACTTC
V gene: TRBV12-3/TRBV12-4
clone size: few
D gene: TRBD2
J gene: TRBJ2-5